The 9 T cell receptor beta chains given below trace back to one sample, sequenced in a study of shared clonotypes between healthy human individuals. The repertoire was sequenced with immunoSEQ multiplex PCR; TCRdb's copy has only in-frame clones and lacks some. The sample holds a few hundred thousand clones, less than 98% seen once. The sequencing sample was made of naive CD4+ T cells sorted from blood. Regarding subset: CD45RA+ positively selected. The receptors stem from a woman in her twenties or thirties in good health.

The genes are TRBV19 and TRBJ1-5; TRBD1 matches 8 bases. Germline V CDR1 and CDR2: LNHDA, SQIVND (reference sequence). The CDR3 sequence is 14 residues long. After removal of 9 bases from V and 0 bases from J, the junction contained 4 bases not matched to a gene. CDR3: CASMDRVSNQPQHF. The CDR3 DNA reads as TGTGCCAGCATGGACAGGGTTAGCAATCAGCCCCAGCATTTT.

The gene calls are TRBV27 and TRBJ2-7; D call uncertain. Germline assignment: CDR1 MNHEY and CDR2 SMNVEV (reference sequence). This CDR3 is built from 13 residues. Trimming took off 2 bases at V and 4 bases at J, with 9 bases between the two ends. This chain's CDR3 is CASSLQADYEQYF. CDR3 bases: TGTGCCAGCAGTTTACAGGCCGATTACGAGCAGTACTTC.

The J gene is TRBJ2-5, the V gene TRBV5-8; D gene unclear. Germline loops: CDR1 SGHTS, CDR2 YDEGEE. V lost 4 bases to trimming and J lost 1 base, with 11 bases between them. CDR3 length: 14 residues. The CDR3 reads CASSPTDIQETQYF. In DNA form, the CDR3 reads TGTGCCAGCAGCCCGACCGACATCCAAGAGACCCAGTACTTC.

CDR3 DNA sequence: TGTGCCAGCAGTGGCCATACGGTCGACTATGGCTACACCTTC. This translates into CASSGHTVDYGYTF. The chain couples TRBV2 to TRBJ1-2; D gene unclear. Germline loops: CDR1 SNHLY, CDR2 FYNNEI. The CDR3 length is 14 residues. Trimming cost V 4 bases and J 3 bases, with 12 bases left between them.

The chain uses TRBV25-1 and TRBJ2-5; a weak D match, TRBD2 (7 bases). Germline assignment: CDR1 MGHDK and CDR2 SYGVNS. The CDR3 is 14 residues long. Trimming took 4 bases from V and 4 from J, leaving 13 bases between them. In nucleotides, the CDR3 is TGTGCCAGCAGTGTCCAAGGGGGGGGAGAGACCCAGTACTTC. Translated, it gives CASSVQGGGETQYF.

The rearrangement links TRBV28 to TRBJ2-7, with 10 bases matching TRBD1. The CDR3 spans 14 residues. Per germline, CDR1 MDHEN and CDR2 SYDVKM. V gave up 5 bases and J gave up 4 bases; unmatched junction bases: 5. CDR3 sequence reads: CASSLDRGPYEQYF. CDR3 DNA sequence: TGTGCCAGCAGTCTCGACAGGGGGCCTTACGAGCAGTACTTC.

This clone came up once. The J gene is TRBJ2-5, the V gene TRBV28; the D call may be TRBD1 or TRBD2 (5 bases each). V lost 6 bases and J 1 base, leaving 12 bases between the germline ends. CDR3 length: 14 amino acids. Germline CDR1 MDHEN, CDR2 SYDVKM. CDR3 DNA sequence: TGTGCCAGCAGCATCACGGGGCTCCAAGAGACCCAGTACTTC. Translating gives CASSITGLQETQYF. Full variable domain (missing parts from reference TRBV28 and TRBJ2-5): DVKVTQSSRYLVKRTGEKVFLECVQDMDHENMFWYRQDPGLGLRLIYFSYDVKMKEKGDIPEGYSVSREKKERFSLILESASTNQTSMYLCASSITGLQETQYFGPGTRLLVL.

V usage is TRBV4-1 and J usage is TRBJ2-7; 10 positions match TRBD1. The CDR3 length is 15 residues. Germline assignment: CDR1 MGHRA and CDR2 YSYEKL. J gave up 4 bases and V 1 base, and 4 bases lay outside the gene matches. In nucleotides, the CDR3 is TGCGCCAGCAGCCAAGGTGAGGGACAGGGGTACGAGCAGTACTTC. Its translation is CASSQGEGQGYEQYF.

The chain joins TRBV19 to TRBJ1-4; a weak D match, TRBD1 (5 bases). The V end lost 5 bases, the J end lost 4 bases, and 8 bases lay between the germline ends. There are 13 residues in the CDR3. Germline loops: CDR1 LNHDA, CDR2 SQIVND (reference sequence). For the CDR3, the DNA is TGTGCCAGTAGTGGGACGATTAATGAAAAACTGTTTTTT. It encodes CASSGTINEKLFF.